This T cell receptor beta chain was observed in a study of blood T cell repertoires in COVID-19. Study as a whole: COVID-19 samples collected from the United States, Italy and Spain covered acute and convalescent phases.

From germline, CDR1 is LNHDA and CDR2 SQIVND (reference sequence). The CDR3 has 16 amino acids. Trimming pared 2 bases from V and 0 bases from J, leaving 11 bases between. Original methodology: Amplified reference gene primers provided the basis for estimating nucleated cell counts. Method: immunoSEQ multiplex PCR; TCRdb's copy keeps in-frame clones and lacks some. V, J and clone size are taken as reported in that table, and D and trimming were inferred from the DNA itself. The sample carries 250,000 to 350,000 clones, about nine tenths recorded once. Sequencing input: peripheral blood. V is TRBV19 and J is TRBJ1-5, with D possibly TRBD1 on 5 matching bases. This TCR came from a woman aged 45-65 years who had recovered from COVID-19. The CDR3 region is CASSIRGQHSNQPQHF. The CDR3 bases are TGTGCCAGTAGTATAAGGGGTCAGCATAGCAATCAGCCCCAGCATTTT.